The 2 T cell receptor beta chains listed next were all sequenced from one sample in a study of T-cell memory formation after mild COVID-19. Each CDR3 protein is one row after TCRdb ran MiXCR on the 5' RACE reads. This sample has about 430,000 distinct CDR3 sequences, with around 24% found just once. Sequencing input: PBMCs or a T cell subset sorted from them (not recorded which). These receptor sequences come from an adult woman who had mild COVID-19 (a few samples of this study predate the infection). Cell type and time point are not known.

The chain joins TRBV7-9 to TRBJ2-1, with 7 bases lining up with TRBD2. The CDR3 has 15 amino acids. V gave up 0 bases and J gave up 6 bases; unmatched junction bases: 5. Germline CDR1 and CDR2: SEHNR and FQNEAQ (reference sequence). CDR3 region: CASSLATSVGNEQFF. As DNA, the CDR3 is TGTGCCAGCAGCTTAGCCACTAGCGTAGGCAATGAGCAGTTCTTC.

The table lists this clonotype with a count of one. V is TRBV14 and J is TRBJ1-6, with D possibly being TRBD1 (6 bases). V lost 0 bases to trimming and J lost 6 bases, with 18 bases between them. From germline, CDR1 is SGHDN and CDR2 FVKESK. This CDR3 spans 18 amino acids. CDR3 amino acids: CASSQEGLGTGRNSPLHF. The CDR3 nucleotides are TGTGCCAGCAGCCAAGAAGGTCTTGGCACAGGGCGTAATTCACCCCTCCACTTT.